This T cell receptor (beta chain) stems from a study of cytomegalovirus exposure and HLA in healthy donors. Study at large: Unique TCR beta sequences numbering about 100 million came from 150 million to 200 million T cells in an earlier analysis. Drawn from HLA-typed donors, roughly 87 million unique TCRs were held in an early data release.

The CDR3 extends over 15 amino acids. Germline V gene sequence: CDR1 SGHTA, CDR2 FQGNSA. It was with 60 Vbeta and 13 Jbeta primers that the PCR ran. Under the authors' procedure: Some 11 million shared chains were among the roughly 78 million unique TCR beta chains that a later analysis counted. Some clones are missing from TCRdb's copy, which holds only in-frame ones; the method was immunoSEQ multiplex PCR. The V and J calls and clone size were taken over from that table, and D and trimming were inferred from the DNA. This table has some 170,000 clones, around 69% appearing once. The rearrangement uses TRBV7-2 and TRBJ2-5; D remains unclear. The DNA end lines up better with TRBJ2-7; the J call may be wrong. This clonotype originated in a man between 60 and 70 years old in good health and CMV-seronegative. The source material was PBMCs. The CDR3 region has the DNA TGTGCCAGCAGCTTATCGGCAGGCTTTTCCTACGAGCAGTACTTC. Translation: CASSLSAGFSYEQYF.